Described below is a single T cell receptor beta chain sequence and its context. As yet, its antigen is unknown. The data are from a study of T cell responses to AZD1222 COVID-19 vaccine. Study outcomes and limitations: Donors in the cohort were predominantly white British and more often female, and clonal diversity was possibly underestimated. The number of AZD1222 recipients seropositive at baseline was only 6 or 7. Only after the peak T cell response were repertoires sampled.

The ends were cut back, 2 bases at V and 6 bases at J, with 11 bases in the middle. The V gene's germline CDR1 is MNHEY and CDR2 SVGAGI. This CDR3 is built from 14 residues. The table came from immunoSEQ multiplex PCR; TCRdb's copy has only in-frame clones and leaves some out. The data show some 150,000 clones, around 93% seen once. This chain connects TRBV6-5 to TRBJ1-5; D is ambiguous. This clonotype originated in an adult in good health. Material: peripheral blood, obtained on day 0 of AZD1222 vaccination. CDR3 coding DNA: TGTGCCAGCAGTTACGGGCCGGAGGGTCAGCCCCAGCATTTT. This codes for CASSYGPEGQPQHF.